The entry below describes one TCR beta chain. Its antigen is unknown. Per-base qualities were not stored, and no clone one base away is much larger. This sample is part of a study of sequential checkpoint blockade in melanoma (dated by TCRdb to about 2019). In terms of the full investigation: Patients were assigned by 1:1 randomization to either first-line nivolumab followed by ipilimumab (arm A) or ipilimumab followed by nivolumab (arm B). Maintenance nivolumab was given following each of the two trial sequences. What the authors observed across the whole study: The response-prediction model combining TCR metrics and mutation burden needs validation in larger, independent patient cohorts.

The immunoSEQ Assay was used to immunosequence TCRbeta CDR3 regions from genomic DNA. Prior to high-throughput sequencing, genomic DNA was amplified by bias-controlled multiplex PCR. The study's own analysis went as follows. To quantify the absolute abundance of each unique TCRbeta CDR3 region, the sequences were collapsed and filtered. Clonality was defined as 1 minus Pielou's evenness and was calculated using productive rearrangements only. Clones with significantly greater frequencies in on-treatment versus baseline samples were identified using a previously published method. The immuneACCESS repertoire file appears here via TCRdb, limited to in-frame rearrangements. These files lack a portion of the clones; in checked studies, under half of the deficit traces to unresolved V genes, and the cause of the others is not known. V and J calls and clone size are given by that table; D and trimming were obtained from the DNA. For this sample the table gives 35,000 to 50,000 clones, of which more than 80% were detected only once. The ten largest make up 9.5% to 15% of the sample.

CDR1 LNHDA and CDR2 SQIVND are derived from the germline V gene (reference sequence). The CDR3 spans 15 residues, from the cysteine through the phenylalanine. Of the read, only the CDR3 DNA is kept; its 45 bases are in frame from base 1. From V the trimming removes 5 bases and from J it removes 5 bases, while the gene matches leave 10 bases of the junction unaccounted for. The treatment or condition label of this sample denotes: randomized to nivolumab then ipilimumab (arm A) or the reverse (arm B). Prior DNA-damaging chemotherapy had not been received by any trial patient. A FACS Aria II flow cytometer was used to sort live CD3+CD8+ cells that were negative for CD19 and CD56 from thawed PBMCs. Samples were obtained from patients with melanoma enrolled in CheckMate 064, a randomized, open-label phase II trial of sequential checkpoint blockade. Peripheral blood mononuclear cells were obtained through leukapheresis, purified using Ficoll-Paque, and frozen in human serum containing about 9.3% DMSO. Immediately after sorting, the purity of sorted blood CD3+CD8+ cells was verified to be >95%, after which DNA was extracted.

This sequence was found in a human donor with melanoma. The source was CD8+ T cells sorted from blood (inferred from file names), collected from a patient given nivolumab and ipilimumab in sequence. The rearrangement combines TRBV19 with TRBJ1-1, and 8 bases in between align with TRBD1. The DNA reads TGTGCCAGTAGTTCAGGGGGCGGTCGGTGGACTGAAGCTTTCTTT. This encodes CASSSGGGRWTEAFF. Joined to the reference TRBV19 and TRBJ1-1 proteins, this CDR3 gives the full variable domain: DGGITQSPKYLFRKEGQNVTLSCEQNLNHDAMYWYRQDPGQGLRLIYYSQIVNDFQKGDIAEGYSVSREKKESFPLTVTSAQKNPTAFYLCASSSGGGRWTEAFFGQGTRLTVV.